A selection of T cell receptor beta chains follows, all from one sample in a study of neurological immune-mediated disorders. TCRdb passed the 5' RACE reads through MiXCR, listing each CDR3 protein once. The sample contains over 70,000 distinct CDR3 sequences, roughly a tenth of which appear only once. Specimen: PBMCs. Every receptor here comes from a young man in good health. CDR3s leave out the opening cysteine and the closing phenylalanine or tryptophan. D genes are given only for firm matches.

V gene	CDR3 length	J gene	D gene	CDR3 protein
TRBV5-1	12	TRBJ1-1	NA	ASSLAGWNTEAF
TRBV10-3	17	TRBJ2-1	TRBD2	AIRPGTSGSKPSYNEQF
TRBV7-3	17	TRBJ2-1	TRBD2	ASSLTGLAGVYSYNEQF
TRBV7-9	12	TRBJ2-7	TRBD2	ASSRGGLTYEQY
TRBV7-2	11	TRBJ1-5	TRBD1	ASSPGGAQPQH
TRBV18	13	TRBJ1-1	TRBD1	ASSPGQGMNTEAF
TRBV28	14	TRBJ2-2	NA	ASSYPTGQNTGELF
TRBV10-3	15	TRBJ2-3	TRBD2	AISESNTGGGADTQY
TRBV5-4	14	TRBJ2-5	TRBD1	ASNLEGQTLQETQY
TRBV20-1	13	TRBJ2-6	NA	SARLTGSGANVLT
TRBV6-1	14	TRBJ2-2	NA	ASSAPGLLSTGELF
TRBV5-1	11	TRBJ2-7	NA	ASRDTRSYEQY
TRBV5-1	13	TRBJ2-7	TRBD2	ASSLVQRGAYEQY
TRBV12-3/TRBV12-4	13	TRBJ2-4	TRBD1	ASSLATGSGHIQY
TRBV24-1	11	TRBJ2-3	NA	ATGTPSTDTQY
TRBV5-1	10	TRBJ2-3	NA	ASSLAGDTQY
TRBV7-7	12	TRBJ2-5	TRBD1	ASSRTGGSETQY
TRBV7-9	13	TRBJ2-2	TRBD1	ASSSTGVDSGELF
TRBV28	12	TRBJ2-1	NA	ASSLWRSRNEQF
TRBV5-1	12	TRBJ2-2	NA	ASSPNGGQGKLF
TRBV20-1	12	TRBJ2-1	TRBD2	SASSAGGVNEQF
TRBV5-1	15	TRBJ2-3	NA	ASSLVVIQSSTDTQY
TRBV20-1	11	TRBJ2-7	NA	SALLQGRYEQY
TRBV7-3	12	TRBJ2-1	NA	ASSGSGLNNEQF
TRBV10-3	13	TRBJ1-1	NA	AIKDGKGGNTEAF
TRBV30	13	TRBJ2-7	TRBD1	AWSPRTGGVYEQY
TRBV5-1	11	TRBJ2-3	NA	ASSPPGIDTQY
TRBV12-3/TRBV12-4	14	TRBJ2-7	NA	ASSSTGRTLSYEQY
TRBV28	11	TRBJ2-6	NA	ASITSGANVLT
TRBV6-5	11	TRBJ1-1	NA	ASRPLGGTEAF
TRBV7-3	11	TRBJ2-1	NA	ASSFVPLDEQF
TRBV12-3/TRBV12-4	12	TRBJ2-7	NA	ASSPDPGSYEQY
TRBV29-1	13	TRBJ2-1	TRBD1	SVLTRTGQNNEQF
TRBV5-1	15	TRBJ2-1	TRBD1	ASSLFWTGGSYNEQF
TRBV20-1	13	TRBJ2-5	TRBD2	SARGSGGLQETQY
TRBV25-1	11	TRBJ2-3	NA	ASEVGNTDTQY
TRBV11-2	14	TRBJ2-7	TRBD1	ASSPVNRQGTYEQY
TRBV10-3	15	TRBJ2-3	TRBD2	AIKPGLAGGHTDTQY
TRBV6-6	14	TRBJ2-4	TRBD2	ASSKRTSGSEDIQY
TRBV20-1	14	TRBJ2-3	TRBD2	SARGGQRERTDTQY
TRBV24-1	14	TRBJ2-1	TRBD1	ATSDPGQGGLVEQF
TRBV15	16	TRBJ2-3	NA	ATSRDALAERSTDTQY
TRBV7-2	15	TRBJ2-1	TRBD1	ASSLIKGAGRYNEQF
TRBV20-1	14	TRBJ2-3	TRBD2	SAHPRTSGITDTQY
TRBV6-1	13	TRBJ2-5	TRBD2	ASGSPGLGGETQY
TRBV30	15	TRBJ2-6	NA	AWMEGGAASGANVLT